This TCR beta chain stems from a study of blood T cell repertoires in COVID-19. This table comes from immunoSEQ multiplex PCR, and its TCRdb copy is limited to in-frame clones, with some not included. The sample shows a few hundred thousand clones, around 90% of them seen only once. The CDR3 covers 15 residues. V lost 2 bases and J 2 bases, leaving 13 bases between the germline ends. Germline CDR1 MNHEY, CDR2 SMNVEV (reference sequence). Notes on this clone: The sample carries other DNA sequences with the same CDR3.

The origin of this receptor is a man younger than 30 who had recovered from COVID-19. Sequencing was performed on PBMCs or T cells enriched from blood (not recorded which). The V gene is TRBV27, the J gene TRBJ2-7, with D possibly being TRBD2 (6 bases). The CDR3 reads CASSLNVGGAYEQYF. CDR3 DNA sequence: TGTGCCAGCAGTTTAAACGTCGGGGGTGCCTACGAGCAGTACTTC.